Sequencing of this T cell receptor beta chain was carried out in a study of long-term antiretroviral therapy in people with HIV. Study-wide results and limits: Clones showing expansion before ART dominated the repertoire at all time points. Diversity measured after ART increased yet remained under transplant donor controls.

Each donor had at least one pre-ART and at least two post-ART PBMC samples. The run of the v3.0 immunoSEQ assay was at survey level. Sequencing was performed with immunoSEQ multiplex PCR; in TCRdb, only in-frame clones are kept and a portion is missing. The sample records almost 35,000 clones, roughly 84% being singletons. V lost 6 bases, J lost 4 bases, and 8 bases stayed unmatched. This CDR3 region has 15 residues. Germline loops: CDR1 MNHNS, CDR2 SASEGT. With regard to this clone: Its antigen is unknown.

The rearrangement joins TRBV6-1 to TRBJ2-1, with TRBD2 matching 8 bases. Source: unsorted PBMCs, taken just over 2.7 years before starting antiretroviral therapy. This TCR came from a young woman with HIV. The CDR3 loop is CASSYGGANYNEQFF. The CDR3 nucleotides are TGTGCCAGCAGCTACGGGGGGGCTAATTACAATGAGCAGTTCTTC.